This paragraph covers one T cell receptor (beta chain) sequence. What this receptor recognizes is not known. Base qualities are not provided; no much larger clone lies one nucleotide away. For sequencing of the TCRbeta CDR3 region, genomic DNA was extracted from the sorted cells. TCRbeta CDR3 regions were sequenced using the immunoSEQ Assay. In its TCRdb copy, this immuneACCESS table keeps in-frame sequences only and misses some clones. Where compared with another copy, unresolved V genes explain less than half of these, and the others have no known cause. Recorded for this sample are about 82,000 clones; just over 85% of them occurred a single time. Together, the top ten hold 6.5% of the sample. The trial excluded patients who had a history of autoimmune disease or who were on systemic immunosuppression. In every dose cohort, peripheral blood was drawn for TCR sequencing at baseline, cycle 4 day 1, and cycle 7 day 1. Samples were obtained from an open-label, multicenter, first-in-human phase I dose-escalation trial of ivuxolimab. Adults with locally advanced or metastatic head and neck squamous cell, hepatocellular, melanoma or renal cell carcinoma were enrolled in the trial. Before TCR sequencing, CD4+ T cells and CD8+ T cells were sorted from peripheral blood as separate populations.

These data belong to a study of OX40 agonist ivuxolimab in advanced cancers. As for the study more broadly: The costimulatory receptor OX40 (CD134) was targeted by ivuxolimab, a fully human IgG2 agonistic monoclonal antibody. Of the approximately 50 patients in dose escalation, approximately 20 had hepatocellular carcinoma, around 15 had melanoma, 9 had renal cell carcinoma and 9 had head and neck cancer. Partial responses were achieved by three dose-escalation patients, of whom one had hepatocellular carcinoma and two had cutaneous melanoma. Intravenous ivuxolimab was administered to patients every 2 weeks at six dose levels: 0.01, 0.1, 0.3, 1.5, 3 and 10 mg/kg. Patients were allowed to have had prior anti-PD-1, anti-PD-L1 or anti-CTLA-4 therapy, and around 40% of the dose-escalation patients had previously received checkpoint inhibitors. Peripheral TCRbeta sequencing was intended to test whether TCR sequence diversity was altered and clonal T-cell expansion was caused by ivuxolimab. In the dose-escalation cohort, 82.7% of patients were male, and the mean age was 60 years with a range of about 20 to 80. The paper reports the monotherapy dose-escalation portion (N = 52 patients) of the phase I ivuxolimab trial. The investigation overall reported the following: In the 0.1-3.0 mg/kg groups, partial responders were among the patients with the lowest normalized peripheral clonal expansion, particularly in CD8+ T cells. At doses of 0.1 to 3.0 mg/kg, clonal expansion of both CD4+ and CD8+ T cells in blood was seen between baseline and week 6. Low levels of normalized T-cell clonal expansion were also seen in some nonresponding patients. After ivuxolimab, more expanded clones were found on average in CD8+ T cells than in CD4+ T cells. The antigen specificity of the peripheral T cells that underwent clonal expansion was not determined.

CDR1 and CDR2, looked up from the germline V gene (reference sequence), are SEHNR and FQNEAQ. From V the trimming removes 0 bases and from J it removes 7 bases, while the gene matches leave 6 bases of the junction unaccounted for. There are 16 amino acids in the CDR3, from cysteine to phenylalanine inclusive. The CDR3 DNA has 48 bases and is translated from base 1. The chain joins TRBV7-9 to TRBJ2-7; 13 bases in the middle match TRBD2. Sequenced here: CD4+ or CD8+ T cells sorted from blood, sampled in a trial of the OX40 agonist ivuxolimab. The receptor's source is an adult with an advanced solid tumor such as melanoma, head and neck, liver or kidney cancer. The DNA is TGTGCCAGCAGCTTAGCGCTTAGGACTAGCGGGAGTGAGCAGTACTTC. The translation is CASSLALRTSGSEQYF.